One sample yielded the 20 T cell receptor beta chains listed below, sequenced in a study of blood T cell repertoires in COVID-19. TCRdb's table, derived via immunoSEQ multiplex PCR, lists solely in-frame clones and lacks some. The profile shows 120,000 or so clones, 85% to 90% of them singletons. Sequencing was done on a sample of peripheral blood. These receptors were obtained from a woman aged 45-59 years with active or convalescent COVID-19.

In its sample, this clone was seen a few times. The rearrangement joins TRBV29-1 to TRBJ2-7; 10 bases line up with TRBD1. The CDR3 spans 14 residues. J gave up 5 bases and V 4 bases, and 8 bases lay outside the gene matches. Germline CDR1 and CDR2: SQVTM and ANQGSEA. CDR3 loop: CSVGGDRGSNEQYF. In nucleotides, the CDR3 is TGCAGCGTTGGGGGGGACAGGGGATCGAACGAGCAGTACTTC.

The chain carries TRBV10-3 and TRBJ2-7; possible D gene TRBD1, 7 bases. This CDR3 contains 14 residues. Germline loops: CDR1 ENHRY, CDR2 SYGVKD. Trimming took off 4 bases at V and 3 bases at J, with 13 bases between the two ends. CDR3 bases: TGTGCCATCAGTGGGGCAGGGGGGATCTACGAGCAGTACTTC. Residues: CAISGAGGIYEQYF.

J is TRBJ1-2 and V is TRBV28; no clear D gene. The CDR3 is 13 amino acids. Between the trimmed V and J ends, which lost 6 bases and 1 base, there was a span of 9 bases. The germline V gene encodes CDR1 MDHEN and CDR2 SYDVKM. Written as DNA, the CDR3 is TGTGCCAGCAGAGTCGGGATTAACTATGGCTACACCTTC. This encodes CASRVGINYGYTF.

The chain joins TRBV7-3 to TRBJ2-7, with 7 nucleotides matching TRBD1. CDR3 length equals 15 residues. V trimming: 2 bases; J trimming: 2 bases; junction bases outside the gene matches: 6. Germline V CDR1 and CDR2: SGHTA, FQGTGA. CDR3 sequence (DNA): TGTGCCAGCAGCTTATCCCGGGACAGAGCCTACGAGCAGTACTTC. This codes for CASSLSRDRAYEQYF.

In its sample, this clone was seen once. This chain joins TRBV24-1 and TRBJ1-3; D is unclear. The CDR3 is 13 residues long. Germline-derived CDR1 and CDR2 are KGHDR and SFDVKD. The ends were cut back, 3 bases at V and 8 bases at J, with 10 bases in the middle. The CDR3 region is CATSDPGRHTIYF. The DNA for the CDR3 is TGTGCCACCAGTGATCCGGGGAGGCACACCATATATTTT.

The J gene is TRBJ1-4, the V gene TRBV7-2; weak D call: TRBD1 (6 bases). The germline V gene has CDR1 SGHTA and CDR2 FQGNSA. V was trimmed by 4 bases and J by 4 bases, leaving 13 bases between them. The CDR3 consists of 15 residues. In DNA, the CDR3 is TGTGCCAGCAGCTCTCAGGGGTGGAATAATGAAAAACTGTTTTTT. This sequence encodes CASSSQGWNNEKLFF.

The chain's CDR3 is CASSELTGGGDTQYF. The CDR3 DNA reads TGTGCCAGCAGTGAACTGACGGGAGGAGGTGATACGCAGTATTTT. The chain carries TRBV2 and TRBJ2-3, with 7 bases matching TRBD2. Germline CDR1 reads SNHLY; CDR2 reads FYNNEI. V shed 2 bases and J 6 bases; nucleotides not matched to a gene: 8. The CDR3 extends over 15 amino acids.

Only a few counts were recorded for this clone. This chain joins TRBV11-2 and TRBJ1-1, with D tentatively TRBD1 (6 bases). Germline-derived CDR1 and CDR2 are SGHAT and FQNNGV. The CDR3 loop spans 14 amino acids. The V end was cut by 3 bases, the J end by 0 bases, with 8 bases between. CDR3 sequence: CASSFHRVNTEAFF. CDR3 nucleotide sequence: TGTGCCAGCAGCTTCCACAGGGTGAACACTGAAGCTTTCTTT. The full variable domain, in which reference TRBV11-2 and TRBJ1-1 provide the parts outside the CDR3, is EAGVAQSPRYKIIEKRQSVAFWCNPISGHATLYWYQQILGQGPKLLIQFQNNGVVDDSQLPKDRFSAERLKGVDSTLKIQPAKLEDSAVYLCASSFHRVNTEAFFGQGTRLTVV.

The chain has TRBV9 and TRBJ1-3; D ambiguous. This CDR3 region has 15 residues. V gave up 4 bases and J gave up 9 bases, with 20 bases separating them. Germline V gene sequence: CDR1 SGDLS, CDR2 YYNGEE. CDR3 residues: CASSPHQQRRSTIYF. CDR3 nucleotide sequence: TGTGCCAGCAGCCCTCACCAACAAAGAAGAAGCACCATATATTTT. Using reference TRBV9 and TRBJ1-3 for the parts outside the CDR3, the full variable domain is DSGVTQTPKHLITATGQRVTLRCSPRSGDLSVYWYQQSLDQGLQFLIQYYNGEERAKGNILERFSAQQFPDLHSELNLSSLELGDSALYFCASSPHQQRRSTIYFGEGSWLTVV.

The CDR3 sequence is CASSQDIGSGTEAFF. CDR3 bases: TGTGCCAGCAGCCAAGATATCGGGTCCGGGACAGAAGCTTTCTTT. The chain links TRBV4-2 to TRBJ1-1, with D perhaps TRBD1 (6 bases). V was clipped by 0 bases and J by 8 bases, with 16 bases between them. Germline-derived CDR1 and CDR2 are LGHNA and YNFKEQ. This CDR3 spans 15 amino acids.

This sequence joins TRBV5-1 and TRBJ2-2; 8 bases are shared with TRBD1. The V gene end was trimmed by 3 bases and the J gene end by 3 bases; junction bases not matched to a gene: 4. The germline V gene encodes CDR1 SGHRS and CDR2 YFSETQ. The CDR3 runs 15 residues. CDR3 in amino acids: CASSSTGVDTGELFF. The CDR3 DNA is TGCGCCAGCAGCTCGACAGGGGTGGACACCGGGGAGCTGTTTTTT.

The genes are TRBV2 and TRBJ2-1; possible D gene TRBD2, 7 bases. The CDR3 is 13 amino acids. From germline, CDR1 is SNHLY and CDR2 FYNNEI. The ends were cut back, 7 bases at V and 5 bases at J, with 12 bases in the middle. The CDR3 protein is CASTRRGHNEQFF. The DNA of the CDR3 is TGTGCCAGCACGCGGCGGGGGCACAATGAGCAGTTCTTC. Complete variable domain (other parts from reference TRBV2 and TRBJ2-1): EPEVTQTPSHQVTQMGQEVILRCVPISNHLYFYWYRQILGQKVEFLVSFYNNEISEKSEIFDDQFSVERPDGSNFTLKIRSTKLEDSAMYFCASTRRGHNEQFFGPGTRLTVL.

The chain has TRBV5-4 and TRBJ2-2; D not resolved. Between the trimmed V and J ends, which lost 7 bases and 0 bases, there was a span of 7 bases. Germline-derived CDR1 and CDR2 are SGHNT and YYREEE (reference sequence). The CDR3 consists of 13 residues. CDR3 region: CASEAANTGELFF. CDR3 nucleotides: TGTGCCAGCGAGGCCGCGAACACCGGGGAGCTGTTTTTT.

The chain joins TRBV7-3 to TRBJ1-1; no reliable D call. CDR1 and CDR2 from the germline V gene are SGHTA and FQGTGA. V lost 2 bases to trimming and J lost 4 bases, with 11 bases between them. The CDR3 has 14 residues. This CDR3 reads CASSLQGRGTEAFF. The CDR3, as DNA: TGTGCCAGCAGCTTACAAGGTAGAGGCACTGAAGCTTTCTTT.

This chain connects TRBV4-1 to TRBJ2-2; TRBD2 aligns across 7 bases. The germline V gene has CDR1 MGHRA and CDR2 YSYEKL. The CDR3 sequence is 14 residues long. J was trimmed by 3 bases and V by 7 bases; bases with no gene match: 5. CDR3 DNA: TGCGCCAGCACCCTAGCGGAGTACACCGGGGAGCTGTTTTTT. This gives the protein CASTLAEYTGELFF.

The gene calls are TRBV9 and TRBJ2-3; D is ambiguous. CDR1 SGDLS and CDR2 YYNGEE come from the germline V gene. The V gene lost 3 bases and the J gene lost 0 bases, with 8 bases spanning the gap. CDR3 size: 14 residues. The CDR3 DNA reads as TGTGCCAGCAGCGAAGCCCCGAGCACAGATACGCAGTATTTT. Translated, it gives CASSEAPSTDTQYF.

The chain has TRBV27 and TRBJ2-7, with 11 bases identical to TRBD2. The CDR3 length is 18 residues. Losses at the gene ends were 6 bases for V and 3 bases for J; bases not matched to a gene: 16. The germline V gene encodes CDR1 MNHEY and CDR2 SMNVEV (reference sequence). The CDR3 spells CASSLVPPGLAGHYEQYF. CDR3 DNA: TGTGCCAGCAGCCTTGTGCCCCCCGGACTAGCGGGTCACTACGAGCAGTACTTC.

This clone came up a few times. The CDR3 here is CASRRQVNQPQHF. In nucleotides, the CDR3 is TGTGCCAGCAGGCGACAGGTGAATCAGCCCCAGCATTTT. The chain has TRBV6-4 and TRBJ1-5; tentatively, D is TRBD1 (6 bases). Germline values: CDR1 MRHNA, CDR2 SNTAGT. V lost 6 bases to trimming and J lost 4 bases, with 10 bases between them. The CDR3 runs to 13 residues.

The chain couples TRBV19 to TRBJ2-1; 12 positions match TRBD2. V lost 5 bases and J lost 5; bases outside the gene matches: 4. This CDR3 has 15 residues. CDR1 LNHDA and CDR2 SQIVND come from the germline V gene (reference sequence). The CDR3 protein is CASSPRLAGDNEQFF. As DNA, the CDR3 is TGTGCCAGTAGTCCCAGACTAGCGGGAGACAATGAGCAGTTCTTC. The full variable domain, its missing parts supplied by reference TRBV19 and TRBJ2-1, is DGGITQSPKYLFRKEGQNVTLSCEQNLNHDAMYWYRQDPGQGLRLIYYSQIVNDFQKGDIAEGYSVSREKKESFPLTVTSAQKNPTAFYLCASSPRLAGDNEQFFGPGTRLTVL.

The chain couples TRBV9 to TRBJ2-3; the match to TRBD1 covers 10 bases. Trimming cost V 0 bases and J 4 bases; bases outside gene matches: 5. Germline V gene sequence: CDR1 SGDLS, CDR2 YYNGEE. This CDR3 is built from 16 residues. CDR3 amino acids: CASSVEDRGLADTQYF. CDR3 DNA sequence: TGTGCCAGCAGCGTAGAAGACAGGGGGCTTGCAGATACGCAGTATTTT.